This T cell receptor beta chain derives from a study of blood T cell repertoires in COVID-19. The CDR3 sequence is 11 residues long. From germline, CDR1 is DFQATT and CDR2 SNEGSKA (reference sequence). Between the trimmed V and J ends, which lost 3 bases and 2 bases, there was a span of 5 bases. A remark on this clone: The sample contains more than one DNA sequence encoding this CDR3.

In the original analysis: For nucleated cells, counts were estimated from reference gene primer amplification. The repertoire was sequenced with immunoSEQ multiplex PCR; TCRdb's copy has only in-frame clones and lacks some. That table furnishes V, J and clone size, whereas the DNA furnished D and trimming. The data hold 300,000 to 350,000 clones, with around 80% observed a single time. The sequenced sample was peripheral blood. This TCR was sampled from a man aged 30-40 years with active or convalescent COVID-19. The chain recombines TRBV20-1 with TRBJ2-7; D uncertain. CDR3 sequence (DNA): TGCAGTGCTAGGACAACCTACGAGCAGTACTTC. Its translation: CSARTTYEQYF.